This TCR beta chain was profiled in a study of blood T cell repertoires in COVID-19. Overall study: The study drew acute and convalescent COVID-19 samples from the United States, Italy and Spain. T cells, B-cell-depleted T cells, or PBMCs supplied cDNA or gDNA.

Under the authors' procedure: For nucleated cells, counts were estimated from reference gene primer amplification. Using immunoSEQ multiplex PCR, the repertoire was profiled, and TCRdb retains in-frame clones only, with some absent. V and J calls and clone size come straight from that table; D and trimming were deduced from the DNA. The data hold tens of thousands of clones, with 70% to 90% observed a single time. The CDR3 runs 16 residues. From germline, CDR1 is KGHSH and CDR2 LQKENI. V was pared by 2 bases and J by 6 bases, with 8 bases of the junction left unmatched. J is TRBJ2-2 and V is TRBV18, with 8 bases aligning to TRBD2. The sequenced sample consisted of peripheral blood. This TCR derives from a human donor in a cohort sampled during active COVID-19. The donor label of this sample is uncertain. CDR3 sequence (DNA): TGTGCCAGCTCACCAGTAACGGGACTAGTTTCCGGGGAGCTGTTTTTT. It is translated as CASSPVTGLVSGELFF.